Below, 21 T cell receptor beta chains from the same sample are listed, as sequenced in a study of identical twins' blood T cells. MiXCR, run by TCRdb on the 5' RACE reads, gives a single entry per CDR3 protein. The sample lists hundreds of thousands of distinct CDR3 sequences; roughly 27% were seen once. Source material: PBMCs. These receptor sequences come from a woman aged 18-55 years in good health.

The table lists this clonotype with many counts. V is TRBV7-9 and J is TRBJ1-1; possible D gene TRBD1, 6 bases. V was trimmed by 5 bases and J by 10 bases, leaving 23 bases between them. Germline values: CDR1 SEHNR, CDR2 FQNEAQ (reference sequence). The CDR3 is 15 amino acids. This chain's CDR3 is CASSPPGGSQSIAFF. CDR3 DNA sequence: TGTGCCAGCAGCCCCCCCGGGGGCTCCCAGTCGATAGCTTTCTTT.

The chain carries TRBV11-2 and TRBJ1-1, with 7 bases lining up with TRBD1. Unmatched junction bases numbered 7, after V lost 2 bases and J lost 7 bases. The CDR3 spans 14 residues. Per germline, CDR1 SGHAT and CDR2 FQNNGV. CDR3 region: CASSLQGGRSEAFF. The DNA of the CDR3 is TGTGCCAGCAGCTTACAGGGGGGCCGGAGTGAAGCTTTCTTT.

This clonotype was seen ten or more times. V gene TRBV6-6 combines with J gene TRBJ1-5; D call uncertain. V was pared by 2 bases and J by 7 bases, with 12 bases between. There are 14 residues in the CDR3. Germline CDR1 MNHNY, CDR2 SVGAGI (reference sequence). DNA of the CDR3: TGTGCCAGCAGTTACCGAGGCCTATTGCAGCCCCAGCATTTT. Its translation is CASSYRGLLQPQHF.

The chain is built from TRBV5-1 and TRBJ1-1; 8 nucleotides match TRBD1. This CDR3 has 15 residues. The V and J ends lost 4 bases and 6 bases, in that order; junction bases with no gene match: 11. From germline, CDR1 is SGHRS and CDR2 YFSETQ. The CDR3 DNA is TGCGCCAGCAGCCCCCTCGGACAGGGAAGGGCTGAAGCTTTCTTT. It codes for CASSPLGQGRAEAFF.

The chain couples TRBV2 to TRBJ1-4, with D perhaps matching TRBD1 (5 bases). Trimming removed 3 bases at V and 7 bases at J, with 9 bases between. The CDR3 contains 13 residues. Germline V lookup: CDR1 SNHLY, CDR2 FYNNEI. The CDR3 DNA reads TGTGCCAGCAGTGAGGCAGGGCGTGAAAAACTGTTTTTT. Translated: CASSEAGREKLFF.

The rearrangement joins TRBV19 to TRBJ1-2; D is uncertain. The CDR3 has 10 amino acids. The V gene lost 10 bases and the J gene lost 7 bases, with 10 bases spanning the gap. Germline CDR1 and CDR2: LNHDA and SQIVND (reference sequence). The CDR3 region is CATNMGGYTF. The CDR3 DNA sequence: TGTGCCACCAACATGGGTGGCTACACCTTC.

This CDR3 reads CASSPLAGGKDIQYF. CDR3 sequence (DNA): TGTGCCAGCAGTCCGCTAGCGGGGGGGAAGGACATTCAGTACTTC. The rearrangement links TRBV28 to TRBJ2-4, with 12 bases matching TRBD2. Trimming at V came to 5 bases and at J to 8 bases, leaving 7 bases not matched to a gene. Per germline, CDR1 MDHEN and CDR2 SYDVKM. The CDR3 loop spans 15 amino acids.

In DNA, the CDR3 is TGTGCCAGTGAACAGGGCCGGGTCTCCGGAAACACCATATATTTT. Translation: CASEQGRVSGNTIYF. The V and J genes are TRBV19 and TRBJ1-3; maybe TRBD1 (6 bases). This CDR3 comprises 15 residues. The germline CDR1 and CDR2 sequences are LNHDA and SQIVND (reference sequence). Deletions cut 8 bases from V and 4 bases from J, with 18 bases between.

This clonotype was recorded a few times. V is TRBV6-2 or TRBV6-3 and J is TRBJ2-7; TRBD2 aligns across 7 bases. J gave up 0 bases and V 6 bases, and 8 bases lay outside the gene matches. The CDR3 runs 15 residues. Germline loops: CDR1 MNHEY, CDR2 SVGEGT. CDR3 in amino acids: CASRPTGTISYEQYF. As DNA, the CDR3 is TGTGCCAGCAGACCTACCGGGACTATCTCCTACGAGCAGTACTTC.

This clonotype was counted at least ten times. This chain links TRBV29-1 with TRBJ1-2; TRBD1 agrees at 9 bases. Germline values: CDR1 SQVTM, CDR2 ANQGSEA. J was trimmed by 2 bases and V by 5 bases; bases with no gene match: 3. The CDR3 runs 13 residues. CDR3 residues: CSVPGQGNYGYTF. CDR3 DNA: TGCAGCGTTCCAGGACAGGGGAACTATGGCTACACCTTC.

This chain joins TRBV5-6 and TRBJ1-2, with 12 nucleotides matching TRBD1. V was clipped by 4 bases and J by 7 bases; unmatched bases: 5. The CDR3 extends over 14 amino acids. Germline values: CDR1 SGHDT, CDR2 YYEEEE. The CDR3 loop reads CASSTGTGGFGYTF. For the CDR3, the DNA is TGTGCCAGCAGCACCGGGACAGGGGGCTTTGGCTACACCTTC.

The V and J genes are TRBV29-1 and TRBJ1-1; D perhaps matches TRBD1 (6 bases). The CDR3 covers 12 residues. Germline CDR1 SQVTM, CDR2 ANQGSEA. V gave up 8 bases and J gave up 2 bases, with 12 bases separating them. Here the CDR3 reads CSLRTDNTEAFF. As DNA, the CDR3 is TGCAGCTTACGGACAGACAACACTGAAGCTTTCTTT.

The V gene is TRBV20-1, the J gene TRBJ2-2, with 13 bases that match TRBD2. This CDR3 comprises 15 residues. V gave up 3 bases and J gave up 6 bases; unmatched junction bases: 4. Per the germline V gene, CDR1 is DFQATT and CDR2 is SNEGSKA (reference sequence). DNA of the CDR3: TGCAGTGCTAGGACTAGCGGGAGGCCAGCCGGGGAGCTGTTTTTT. This codes for CSARTSGRPAGELFF.

Only a few counts were recorded for this clonotype. CDR3 DNA sequence: TGCGCCAGCAGTGAAAGGGGAAGCACAGATACGCAGTATTTT. Protein: CASSERGSTDTQYF. The rearrangement joins TRBV10-2 to TRBJ2-3; tentatively, D is TRBD1 (5 bases). Trimming removed 3 bases from V and 0 bases from J, with 7 bases in between. The CDR3 has 14 amino acids. Germline V gene lookup returns CDR1 WSHSY and CDR2 SAAADI.

The chain links TRBV6-5 to TRBJ2-7; TRBD2 matches 8 bases. The CDR3 is 15 residues long. Germline V CDR1 and CDR2: MNHEY, SVGAGI. With 6 bases clipped from V and 6 bases from J, the junction kept 13 bases outside the gene matches. CDR3 protein: CASSSSRTSLSEQYF. Here the CDR3 DNA reads TGTGCCAGCAGCTCGTCCAGGACTAGCCTTTCCGAGCAGTACTTC.

The J gene is TRBJ2-5, the V gene TRBV20-1, with 7 bases lining up with TRBD2. CDR1 is DFQATT, CDR2 SNEGSKA, per germline (reference sequence). The V segment lost 7 bases and the J segment 1 base; nucleotides outside the gene matches: 6. The CDR3 totals 13 residues. The CDR3 here is CSGSRTSQETQYF. CDR3 nucleotides: TGCAGTGGCAGTCGGACTAGCCAAGAGACCCAGTACTTC.

The rearrangement joins TRBV5-1 to TRBJ1-1, with unresolved D. V was trimmed by 4 bases and J by 2 bases, leaving 12 bases between them. Germline CDR1 reads SGHRS; CDR2 reads YFSETQ. This CDR3 is built from 14 residues. CDR3 nucleotides: TGCGCCAGCAGCGAAGAACACGTCAACACTGAAGCTTTCTTT. Its protein is CASSEEHVNTEAFF.

This sequence joins TRBV7-9 and TRBJ2-2; D is possibly TRBD1 or TRBD2 (5 bases each). V lost 1 base and J lost 3, with 12 bases in between. This CDR3 contains 16 residues. Germline V gene lookup returns CDR1 SEHNR and CDR2 FQNEAQ (reference sequence). CDR3 residues: CASSLVEGPDTGELFF. CDR3 DNA sequence: TGTGCCAGCAGCTTAGTCGAGGGGCCCGACACCGGGGAGCTGTTTTTT.

V usage is TRBV29-1 and J usage is TRBJ1-4, with 7 bases identical to TRBD1. CDR1 is SQVTM, CDR2 ANQGSEA, per germline. The CDR3 loop spans 12 amino acids. J gave up 3 bases and V 8 bases, and 3 bases lay outside the gene matches. This CDR3 is CSSRGSNEKLFF. The CDR3 region has the DNA TGCAGCTCCAGGGGGTCTAATGAAAAACTGTTTTTT. The full variable domain, its missing parts supplied by reference TRBV29-1 and TRBJ1-4, is SAVISQKPSRDICQRGTSLTIQCQVDSQVTMMFWYRQQPGQSLTLIATANQGSEATYESGFVIDKFPISRPNLTFSTLTVSNMSPEDSSIYLCSSRGSNEKLFFGSGTQLSVL.

This clonotype was observed a handful of times. The chain couples TRBV29-1 to TRBJ1-2; no reliable D call. Germline values: CDR1 SQVTM, CDR2 ANQGSEA. V shed 5 bases and J shed 7 bases, with 8 bases lying between them. The CDR3 extends over 10 amino acids. CDR3 protein: CSVLSGGYTF. DNA for the CDR3: TGCAGCGTTCTGAGCGGTGGCTACACCTTC.

The chain combines TRBV5-1 with TRBJ1-5, with 8 bases aligning to TRBD1. Germline lookup yields CDR1 SGHRS and CDR2 YFSETQ. The CDR3 length is 14 residues. The V segment lost 3 bases and the J segment 7 bases; nucleotides outside the gene matches: 6. The CDR3 bases are TGCGCCAGCAGCTGGGGACAGGAGGGACAGCCCCAGCATTTT. Its protein is CASSWGQEGQPQHF.